This record concerns one TCR beta chain sequence. No antigen is known for it. The data originate from a study of OX40 agonist ivuxolimab in advanced cancers. Study observations and caveats: At 0.1 to 3.0 mg/kg and by week 6, CD4+ and CD8+ T cells in the blood had expanded clonally.

Repertoires were generated with immunoSEQ multiplex PCR, while TCRdb's copy carries only in-frame clones and drops some. Counted here are roughly 90,000 clones, about 89% occurring once; the ten biggest clones make up 8.7%. The V gene's germline CDR1 is SGDLS and CDR2 YYNGEE. V dropped 2 bases and J dropped 0 bases, with 2 bases sitting between them. This CDR3 comprises 12 residues. The sample was CD4+ or CD8+ T cells sorted from blood, taken in a trial of the OX40 agonist ivuxolimab. The V and J genes are TRBV9 and TRBJ1-1, with no clear D. The TCR sequence derives from an adult with an advanced solid tumor such as melanoma, head and neck, liver or kidney cancer. The CDR3 DNA sequence: TGTGCCAGCAGCGTGATGAACACTGAAGCTTTCTTT. This gives the protein CASSVMNTEAFF.